These 23 T cell receptor beta chains came from one sample sequenced in a study of blood T cell repertoires in COVID-19 (dated by TCRdb to the early 2020s). The library was prepared using the immunoSEQ multiplex PCR assay. TCRdb took this table from immuneACCESS and kept in-frame rearrangements with V and J called. Such tables lack part of the clones; where checked against another copy, unresolved V genes explain under half of the gap, and the rest is unexplained. For this sample there are about 160,000 clones; roughly 90% appear just once. Of the sample, less than 8.5% falls within the top ten clones. Input material: PBMCs or T cells enriched from blood (not recorded which). The receptors were sampled from a woman aged 45 to 65 who had recovered from COVID-19.

This chain links TRBV24-1 with TRBJ2-3; D unresolved. CDR3 size: 12 residues. Per the germline V gene, CDR1 is KGHDR and CDR2 is SFDVKD. V was shortened by 5 bases and J by 7 bases, with 9 bases between the two germline ends. CDR3 residues: CATSATEHTQYF. For the CDR3, the DNA is TGTGCCACCAGTGCAACTGAGCATACGCAGTATTTT.

The V call is TRBV5-1, the J call TRBJ2-3, with TRBD2 matching over 9 bases. V was clipped by 0 bases and J by 4 bases; unmatched bases: 6. Germline V CDR1 and CDR2: SGHRS, YFSETQ. The CDR3 extends over 16 amino acids. In DNA, the CDR3 is TGCGCCAGCAGCTTGGTGGCGGGGGGGGTCTCAGATACGCAGTATTTT. This encodes CASSLVAGGVSDTQYF.

The sample holds one count of this clone. V usage is TRBV25-1 and J usage is TRBJ1-1, with 7 bases matching TRBD1. In germline, CDR1 is MGHDK, CDR2 SYGVNS. The CDR3 consists of 13 residues. Trimming removed 10 bases from V and 1 base from J; junction bases left unmatched: 6. The CDR3 spells CATSGQKNTEAFF. In DNA form, the CDR3 reads TGTGCCACTTCGGGACAGAAGAACACTGAAGCTTTCTTT.

The rearrangement joins TRBV30 to TRBJ1-2; 7 nucleotides line up with TRBD1. V shed 0 bases and J 2 bases; nucleotides not matched to a gene: 6. The CDR3 is 15 amino acids. Germline CDR1 GTSNPN, CDR2 SVGIG (reference sequence). CDR3 in DNA: TGTGCCTGGAGTGTAGACAGGGTCCCCAACTATGGCTACACCTTC. Translated: CAWSVDRVPNYGYTF.

V gene TRBV19 combines with J gene TRBJ2-7, with TRBD2 matching 11 bases. This CDR3 region has 14 residues. Trimming cost V 8 bases and J 6 bases; bases outside gene matches: 9. Germline assignment: CDR1 LNHDA and CDR2 SQIVND (reference sequence). The CDR3 DNA sequence: TGTGCCAGTTCCTTAGCGGGGGGGCCGGGCGAGCAGTACTTC. Amino acids: CASSLAGGPGEQYF.

J is TRBJ2-4 and V is TRBV3-1 (or the pseudogene TRBV3-2); 7 bases line up with TRBD2. The CDR3 runs 15 residues. Trimming took 3 bases from V and 4 from J; bases not matched to a gene: 6. Looked up from germline, CDR1 is LGHDT and CDR2 is YNNKEL (reference sequence). CDR3 in DNA: TGTGCCAGCAGCCAGTTTGGGGGGGGGAAAAACATTCAGTACTTC. It specifies CASSQFGGGKNIQYF.

This chain uses TRBV7-6 with TRBJ2-7; 7 bases match TRBD2. Germline V lookup: CDR1 SGHVS, CDR2 FNYEAQ. After removal of 0 bases from V and 1 base from J, the junction contained 3 bases not matched to a gene. This CDR3 has 15 residues. For the CDR3, the DNA is TGTGCCAGCAGCTTAGCGGCTAGCGGATCCTACGAGCAGTACTTC. This sequence encodes CASSLAASGSYEQYF.

The chain links TRBV18 to TRBJ2-1, with TRBD2 matching 14 bases. The germline V gene has CDR1 KGHSH and CDR2 LQKENI. V lost 6 bases to trimming and J lost 8 bases; unmatched junction nucleotides: 0. This CDR3 spans 13 amino acids. The CDR3 region is CASSGLAGDEQFF. The CDR3 DNA is TGTGCCAGCTCGGGACTAGCGGGGGATGAGCAGTTCTTC. Full variable domain (rest looked up from reference TRBV18 and TRBJ2-1): NAGVMQNPRHLVRRRGQEARLRCSPMKGHSHVYWYRQLPEEGLKFMVYLQKENIIDESGMPKERFSAEFPKEGPSILRIQQVVRGDSAAYFCASSGLAGDEQFFGPGTRLTVL.

Only one count was recorded for this clone. The rearrangement uses TRBV5-4 and TRBJ1-1; weak D call: TRBD1 (5 bases). Germline V gene data show CDR1 as SGHNT and CDR2 as YYREEE (reference sequence). V lost 2 bases, J lost 0 bases, and 14 bases lay in between. The CDR3 runs 16 residues. In DNA form, the CDR3 reads TGTGCCAGCAGCTTACTGGGCGGGGCTTTGAACACTGAAGCTTTCTTT. Its translation: CASSLLGGALNTEAFF.

In this sample, this clone turned up once. This rearrangement joins TRBV19 to TRBJ2-7; TRBD2 matches at 7 bases. Looked up from germline, CDR1 is LNHDA and CDR2 is SQIVND (reference sequence). The length of the CDR3 is 16 residues. V was pared by 4 bases and J by 3 bases, with 12 bases of the junction left unmatched. Here the CDR3 reads CASSRGGAQDLYEQYF. CDR3 sequence (DNA): TGTGCCAGTAGTAGGGGGGGAGCACAAGATCTCTACGAGCAGTACTTC.

This clone was seen ten or more times. The J gene is TRBJ2-7, the V gene TRBV25-1; maybe TRBD1 (6 bases). The CDR3 has 15 residues. The germline V gene encodes CDR1 MGHDK and CDR2 SYGVNS. V lost 3 bases and J lost 3, with 15 bases in between. CDR3 amino acids: CASSDLDRPFYEQYF. DNA for the CDR3: TGTGCCAGCAGTGACTTGGACAGACCTTTCTACGAGCAGTACTTC.

V gene TRBV7-2 combines with J gene TRBJ1-6; 11 bases align to TRBD1. The CDR3 is 16 residues long. The junction had 7 bases not matched to a gene; V was cut back by 2 bases and J by 10 bases. Germline CDR1 is SGHTA and CDR2 is FQGNSA. CDR3 bases: TGTGCCAGCAGCTTAACGGGGACAGGGGGTCGATCACCCCTCCACTTT. Amino acids: CASSLTGTGGRSPLHF.

The rearrangement uses TRBV6-5 and TRBJ1-2, with 9 bases matching TRBD1. Germline values: CDR1 MNHEY, CDR2 SVGAGI. V trimming: 6 bases; J trimming: 6 bases; junction bases outside the gene matches: 5. There are 13 residues in the CDR3. CDR3 residues: CASRDRGAHGYTF. The CDR3, as DNA: TGTGCCAGCAGGGACAGGGGCGCACATGGCTACACCTTC.

This clone came up once. The rearrangement uses TRBV29-1 and TRBJ2-1; no clear D gene. Looked up from germline, CDR1 is SQVTM and CDR2 is ANQGSEA. CDR3 length: 12 amino acids. With 6 bases removed from V and 9 bases from J, the gap between germline ends came to 15 bases. This CDR3 is CSVDMGVGEQFF. The CDR3 bases are TGCAGCGTCGACATGGGTGTGGGTGAGCAGTTCTTC.

The gene calls are TRBV5-1 and TRBJ2-4; unclear D gene. The V gene's germline CDR1 is SGHRS and CDR2 YFSETQ. CDR3 length equals 15 residues. V gave up 1 base and J gave up 2 bases, with 10 bases separating them. CDR3 sequence (DNA): TGCGCCAGCAGCTTGAAGCTGCCCCCCAAAAACATTCAGTACTTC. Its protein is CASSLKLPPKNIQYF. The complete variable domain, with remaining parts taken from reference TRBV5-1 and TRBJ2-4, reads KAGVTQTPRYLIKTRGQQVTLSCSPISGHRSVSWYQQTPGQGLQFLFEYFSETQRNKGNFPGRFSGRQFSNSRSEMNVSTLELGDSALYLCASSLKLPPKNIQYFGAGTRLSVL.

Comment on this clone: Mismatch with germline at one junction end may stem from a read error. The CDR3 region has the DNA TGTGCCAGCAGTTACCGACAGGGGAGGAGCATCTTC. Encoded protein: CASSYRQGRSIF. The chain uses TRBV6-5 and TRBJ1-2; 8 bases match TRBD1. There are 12 residues in the CDR3. The germline gives CDR1 MNHEY, CDR2 SVGAGI.

This rearrangement joins TRBV6-5 to TRBJ1-1, with 7 bases aligning to TRBD1. CDR3 length: 13 residues. J gave up 9 bases and V 0 bases, and 4 bases lay outside the gene matches. Germline CDR1 and CDR2: MNHEY and SVGAGI. The CDR3 DNA sequence: TGTGCCAGCAGTTACTCCGACAGGGTGAAAGCTTTCTTT. Protein: CASSYSDRVKAFF.

The J gene is TRBJ2-7, the V gene TRBV11-3; 8 nucleotides line up with TRBD1. There are 15 residues in the CDR3. Germline CDR1 and CDR2: SGHNT and YENEEA. J was trimmed by 2 bases and V by 2 bases; bases with no gene match: 5. This chain's CDR3 is CASSLLQGETYEQYF. The CDR3, as DNA: TGTGCCAGCAGCTTACTACAGGGGGAGACCTACGAGCAGTACTTC.

This sequence joins TRBV27 and TRBJ2-5, with TRBD1 matching over 8 bases. Germline CDR1 and CDR2: MNHEY and SMNVEV (reference sequence). The CDR3 runs 14 residues. V shed 3 bases, J shed 5 bases, and the junction held 5 bases outside the gene matches. The CDR3 reads CASSLDRVGETQYF. Here the CDR3 DNA reads TGTGCCAGCAGTTTGGACAGGGTAGGGGAGACCCAGTACTTC.

V usage is TRBV19 and J usage is TRBJ2-2, with 11 bases that match TRBD1. Trimming removed 3 bases from V and 1 base from J; junction bases left unmatched: 13. Looked up from germline, CDR1 is LNHDA and CDR2 is SQIVND (reference sequence). The CDR3 has 20 residues. In DNA, the CDR3 is TGTGCCAGTAGTATGGACAGGGGGCGCCGACTAGCGGAGAACACCGGGGAGCTGTTTTTT. It is translated as CASSMDRGRRLAENTGELFF.

V gene TRBV5-5 combines with J gene TRBJ2-5; 9 bases align to TRBD2. The CDR3 is made up of 15 amino acids. Trimming cost V 3 bases and J 4 bases; bases outside gene matches: 7. The germline CDR1 and CDR2 sequences are SGHKS and YYEKEE (reference sequence). In nucleotides, the CDR3 is TGTGCCAGCAGCTGGGGGAGCGGGGGGACAGAGACCCAGTACTTC. Encoded protein: CASSWGSGGTETQYF. Full variable domain (missing parts from reference TRBV5-5 and TRBJ2-5): DAGVTQSPTHLIKTRGQQVTLRCSPISGHKSVSWYQQVLGQGPQFIFQYYEKEERGRGNFPDRFSARQFPNYSSELNVNALLLGDSALYLCASSWGSGGTETQYFGPGTRLLVL.

In its sample, this clone was seen a few times. V and J are TRBV27 and TRBJ1-6; 9 nucleotides match TRBD1. With 1 base clipped from V and 0 bases from J, the junction kept 13 bases outside the gene matches. The CDR3 extends over 21 amino acids. CDR1 MNHEY and CDR2 SMNVEV come from the germline V gene (reference sequence). CDR3 DNA sequence: TGTGCCAGCAGTTTATTCCACCGGACAGGGGCCTTGAGCTCCTATAATTCACCCCTCCACTTT. It translates to CASSLFHRTGALSSYNSPLHF.

In this sample, this clone turned up a few times. Mismatch with germline at one junction end may stem from a read error. The J gene is TRBJ2-1, the V gene TRBV30, with 7 bases that match TRBD2. This CDR3 comprises 11 residues. From germline, CDR1 is GTSNPN and CDR2 SVGIG (reference sequence). CDR3 bases: TGTGCCCGGAGGGGAGGGTATGAGCAGTTCTTC. Protein sequence: CARRGGYEQFF. Combining the CDR3 with reference TRBV30 and TRBJ2-1 gives the whole variable domain SQTIHQWPATLVQPVGSPLSLECTVEGTSNPNLYWYRQAAGRGLQLLFYSVGIGQISSEVPQNLSASRPQDRQFILSSKKLLLSDSGFYLCARRGGYEQFFGPGTRLTVL.